This TCR beta chain is from a study of a mutant IDH1 vaccine in newly diagnosed glioma (dated by TCRdb to about 2021). Context from the whole study: Across visits V03 through V10, patients got a total of eight vaccinations, given in weeks 1, 3, 5, 7, 11, 15, 19 and 23. Vaccination began 4-6 weeks after radiotherapy alone, or alongside temozolomide cycles in the chemotherapy-containing groups. Of the approximately 35 treated patients, 62.5% were male and approximately 38% were female, and a mean age of around 40 years was recorded. Peripheral blood samples were drawn at six visits, namely V03 (baseline), V05, V07, V10, V12 and V13. Before enrollment, most patients had been given radiochemotherapy with temozolomide as standard therapy, while the rest had received either radiotherapy alone or temozolomide alone. Longitudinal TCRB deep sequencing was done for 25 treated patients, wherever samples were available for exploratory analyses. The paper as a whole reports these results and caveats: The authors stated that sample limitations prevented analyses of patient blood samples from being reproduced. No apparent relationship was observed between pseudoprogression and alterations in the top peripheral T cell clonotypes detected by TCRB sequencing. Availability determined which PBMC samples were chosen for TCRB deep sequencing. Across multiple MHC alleles, vaccine-induced immune responses were seen in roughly 93% of patients.

Per the publication, the time point label means: week 5, during vaccination. Each vaccine dose was 300 ug of a 20-mer mutant IDH1 peptide in Montanide, given subcutaneously with topical imiquimod. Donors had newly diagnosed WHO grade 3 or 4 IDH1-mutant astrocytomas with loss of nuclear ATRX. The samples were drawn from NOA16, a multicentre, single-arm, open-label phase I trial in Germany that tested a mutant IDH1 peptide vaccine in humans for the first time. Genomic DNA for TCRB sequencing was extracted from EDTA blood using the DNeasy Blood and Tissue Kit. As regards this clone: Its specific antigen is unknown. Base qualities are not recorded, but no much larger clone differs from it by a single base.

Libraries were prepared through the immunoSEQ multiplex PCR assay. The hsTCRB Kit was used according to the manufacturer's protocol to amplify rearranged TCR beta chain sequences. TCRB libraries were sequenced on an Illumina MiSeq. In the authors' own workflow: The kit vendor's proprietary platform handled demultiplexing, trimming and gene mapping. The table comes from immuneACCESS by way of TCRdb, which keeps in-frame sequences with V and J called. Part of the clones is missing from these tables; in studies checked, under half for an unresolved V gene and the rest for unknown reasons. D and trimming were read from the DNA, whereas the V and J calls and clone size are those reported in that table. The sample table records about 54,000 clones; around 81% of these occur just once. The ten top clones hold 3% to 4% of the sample. This clonotype originated in a man between 25 and 39 years old with glioma. The sample consisted of PBMCs, taken from a glioma patient whose treatment included an IDH1 peptide vaccine.

The CDR3 has the sequence CASSLGAGGSGNTIYF. The nucleotides are TGTGCCAGCAGCTTAGGGGCCGGGGGCTCTGGAAACACCATATATTTT. The sequence is built from TRBV7-6 and TRBJ1-3; possibly the D gene is TRBD1, per 5 matching bases. CDR1 and CDR2 (SGHVS, FNYEAQ) derive from the germline V gene. The CDR3, cysteine through phenylalanine, is 16 amino acids long. The DNA shown is the 48-base CDR3, in frame from base 1. The junction shows trimming of 1 base on V and 0 bases on J, plus 10 bases between the germline ends. The CDR3, completed at both ends by the reference TRBV7-6 and TRBJ1-3 genes, gives the full variable domain GAGVSQSPRYKVTKRGQDVALRCDPISGHVSLYWYRQALGQGPEFLTYFNYEAQQDKSGLPNDRFSAERPEGSISTLTIQRTEQRDSAMYRCASSLGAGGSGNTIYFGEGSWLTVV.